This T cell receptor beta chain was profiled in a study of T cell therapy after organ transplantation. Regarding this clone: Its antigen remains unidentified.

With 3 bases clipped from V and 9 bases from J, the junction kept 8 bases outside the gene matches. The CDR3 has 16 residues. Germline lookup yields CDR1 KGHSH and CDR2 LQKENI. Data came from immunoSEQ multiplex PCR; TCRdb stores just in-frame clones and leaves some out. This table has around 20,000 clones, around 84% appearing once. Time point reported: 20-29 weeks after completion of therapy. Material: CD8+ T cells from blood, obtained after autologous CMV-specific T cell therapy. The clonotype was recovered from a human patient who had received a solid organ transplant and had CMV disease. Some of the T cells might come from the graft donor. The V and J genes are TRBV18 and TRBJ2-4; 13 bases agree with TRBD2. The CDR3 region is CASSPGLAGPGIIQYF. In nucleotides, the CDR3 is TGTGCCAGCTCACCGGGACTAGCGGGGCCGGGTATCATTCAGTACTTC.